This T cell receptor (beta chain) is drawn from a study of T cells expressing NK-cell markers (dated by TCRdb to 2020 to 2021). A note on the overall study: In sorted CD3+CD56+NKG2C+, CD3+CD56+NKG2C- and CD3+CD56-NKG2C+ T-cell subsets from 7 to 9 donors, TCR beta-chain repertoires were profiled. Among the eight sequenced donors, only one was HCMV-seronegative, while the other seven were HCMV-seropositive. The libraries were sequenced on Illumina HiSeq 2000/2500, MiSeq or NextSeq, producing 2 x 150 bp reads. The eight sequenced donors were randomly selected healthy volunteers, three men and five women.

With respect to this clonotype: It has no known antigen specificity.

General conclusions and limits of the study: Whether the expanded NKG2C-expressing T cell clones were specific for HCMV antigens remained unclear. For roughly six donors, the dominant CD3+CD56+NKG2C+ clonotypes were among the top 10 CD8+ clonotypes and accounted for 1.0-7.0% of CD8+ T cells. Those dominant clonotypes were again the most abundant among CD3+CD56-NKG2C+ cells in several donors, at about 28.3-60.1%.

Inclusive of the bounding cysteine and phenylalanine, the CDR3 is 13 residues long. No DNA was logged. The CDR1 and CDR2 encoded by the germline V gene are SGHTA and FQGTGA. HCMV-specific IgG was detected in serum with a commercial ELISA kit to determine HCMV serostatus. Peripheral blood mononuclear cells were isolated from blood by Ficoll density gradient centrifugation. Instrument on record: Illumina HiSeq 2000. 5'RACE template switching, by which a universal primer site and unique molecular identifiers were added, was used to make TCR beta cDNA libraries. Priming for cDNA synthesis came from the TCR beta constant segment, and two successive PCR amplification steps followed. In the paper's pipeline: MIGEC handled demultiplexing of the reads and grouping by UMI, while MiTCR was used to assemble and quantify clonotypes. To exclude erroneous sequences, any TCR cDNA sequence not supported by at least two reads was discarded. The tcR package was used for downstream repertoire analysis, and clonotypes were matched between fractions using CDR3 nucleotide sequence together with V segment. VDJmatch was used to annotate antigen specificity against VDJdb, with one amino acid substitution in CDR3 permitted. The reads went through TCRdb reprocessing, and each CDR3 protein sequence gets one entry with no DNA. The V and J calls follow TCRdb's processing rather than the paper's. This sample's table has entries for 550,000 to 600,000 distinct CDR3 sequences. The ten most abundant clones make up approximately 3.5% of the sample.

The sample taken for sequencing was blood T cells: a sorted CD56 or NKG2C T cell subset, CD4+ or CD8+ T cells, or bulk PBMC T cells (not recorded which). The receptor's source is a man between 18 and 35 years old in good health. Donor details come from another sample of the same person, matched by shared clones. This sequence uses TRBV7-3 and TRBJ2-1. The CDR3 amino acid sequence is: CASSLVAQNEQFF.